A selection of T cell receptor beta chains follows, all from one sample in a study of cytomegalovirus exposure and HLA in healthy donors. Only in-frame clones appear in the TCRdb table, and some are missing; sequencing was by immunoSEQ multiplex PCR. The data show about 110,000 clones, with around 90% seen just once and about 1.8% held by the top ten. The sample consisted of PBMCs. The receptors come from a woman in her late teens or twenties in good health and CMV-seropositive. Each CDR3 is given with its conserved first and last residue. The D gene is left open where the match is weak. Clone size is stated in some rows and not others, as once, few, many or a class when expanded.

D gene,clone size,J gene,V gene,CDR3 DNA,CDR3 protein
TRBD2,NA,TRBJ2-5,TRBV29-1,TGCAGCGTTGATCGGGGGGGCGCCGATTCCCAAGAGACCCAGTACTTC,CSVDRGGADSQETQYF
TRBD2,NA,TRBJ2-3,TRBV29-1,TGCAGCGTACACTCGCTCGTAGGACTAGCGGGGGCTCATGGGGATACGCAGTATTTT,CSVHSLVGLAGAHGDTQYF
NA,NA,TRBJ2-1,TRBV1,TGCACCAGCAGCCAAGATTCGAGGCGGGGGGACGACAATGAGCAGTTCTTC,CTSSQDSRRGDDNEQFF
NA,NA,TRBJ2-7,TRBV5-4,TGTGCCAGCAGCTGGACCGGGGTCGACGAGCAGTACTTC,CASSWTGVDEQYF
NA,NA,TRBJ2-5,TRBV27,TGTGCCAGCAGTTTGTGGCAGCAAGAGACCCAGTACTTC,CASSLWQQETQYF
NA,NA,TRBJ2-4,TRBV6-6,TGTGCCAGCAGTCAGGACAGATACATTCAGTACTTC,CASSQDRYIQYF
NA,NA,TRBJ2-7,TRBV5-4,TGTGCCAGCAGCTTGTGGGGCTTCGAGCAGTACTTC,CASSLWGFEQYF
TRBD2,NA,TRBJ2-1,TRBV7-9,TGTGCCAGCAGCGAGACTAGCGGGGGGTACAATGAGCAGTTCTTC,CASSETSGGYNEQFF
TRBD1,NA,TRBJ1-2,TRBV19,TGTGCCAGTAGTCCCGGACAGGGGAGGCACTATGGCTACACCTTC,CASSPGQGRHYGYTF
TRBD1,NA,TRBJ1-6,TRBV28,TGTGCCAGCAGTTTCCTCGGACAGGGAGGGTCACCCCTCCACTTT,CASSFLGQGGSPLHF
NA,NA,TRBJ2-7,TRBV28,TGTGCCACCCACAGTAGACCTCCCTACGAGCAGTACTTC,CATHSRPPYEQYF
TRBD2,NA,TRBJ2-2,TRBV11-3,TGTGCCAGCAGCTTACCGGGGGGGGGCACCGGGGAGCTGTTTTTT,CASSLPGGGTGELFF
TRBD2,NA,TRBJ2-1,TRBV28,TGTGCCAGCAGTTTAAGACTAGCGGGGAGGAATGAGCAGTTCTTC,CASSLRLAGRNEQFF
NA,NA,TRBJ1-5,TRBV4-2,TGTGCCAGCAGCCAAGATCTAGGGCAGGGAGGCCAGCCCCAGCATTTT,CASSQDLGQGGQPQHF
NA,NA,TRBJ2-2,TRBV28,TGTGCCATCCATCGCCGCCAGGGGAACACCGGGGAGCTGTTTTTT,CAIHRRQGNTGELFF
TRBD2,NA,TRBJ2-1,TRBV7-2,TGTGCCAGCAGCTTACGAGCCGGGACTAGCGGAAGGGGCAATGAGCAGTTCTTC,CASSLRAGTSGRGNEQFF
NA,NA,TRBJ1-2,TRBV4-1,TGCGCCAGCAGCCAAGGACCGGCAGGTACTAACTATGGCTACACCTTC,CASSQGPAGTNYGYTF
NA,NA,TRBJ1-5,TRBV2,TGTGCCAGCAGTGTAGAGGGAAGTCAGCCCCAGCATTTT,CASSVEGSQPQHF
TRBD1,NA,TRBJ1-1,TRBV7-9,TGTGCCAGCAGACAGGGGCCAAAAACTGAAGCTTTCTTT,CASRQGPKTEAFF
NA,NA,TRBJ1-1,TRBV2,TGTGCCAGCGAGGGGGGGCAGGCGAACACTGAAGCTTTCTTT,CASEGGQANTEAFF
NA,NA,TRBJ2-7,TRBV7-9,TGTGCCAGCAGCGCCAGCTACGAGCAGTACTTC,CASSASYEQYF
TRBD2,NA,TRBJ2-2,TRBV27,TGTGCCAGCAGTTTGGGAAGCGGGGGGGCGACCGGGGAGCTGTTTTTT,CASSLGSGGATGELFF
NA,NA,TRBJ1-2,TRBV4-1,TGCGCCAGCAGCCAAGAAGGAACAGGGTTCTATGGCTACACCTTC,CASSQEGTGFYGYTF
NA,NA,TRBJ1-1,TRBV19,TGTGCCAGTAGCCTCAGTCACGGGGCTTTCTTT,CASSLSHGAFF
NA,NA,TRBJ1-6,TRBV10-1,TGCGCCAGCAGATCCGGTTCCAATTCACCCCTCCACTTT,CASRSGSNSPLHF
TRBD2,NA,TRBJ2-3,TRBV6-1,TGTGCCAGCAGTAGAAGCGGGGGGGCGTCAGATACGCAGTATTTT,CASSRSGGASDTQYF
NA,NA,TRBJ2-3,TRBV27,TGTGCCAGCAGTCCTCAGGGGGCGGGTGGGACTAACACAGATACGCAGTATTTT,CASSPQGAGGTNTDTQYF
TRBD1,NA,TRBJ2-1,TRBV9,TGTGCCAGCAGCATACCGGGACAGGGGGCCGGTGAGCAGTTCTTC,CASSIPGQGAGEQFF
TRBD1,NA,TRBJ1-2,TRBV2,TGTGCCAGCAGTGAAGCTACAGGGGGCGCCTATGGCTACACCTTC,CASSEATGGAYGYTF
TRBD1,NA,TRBJ1-4,TRBV6-5,TGTGCCAGCAGTTACAGGGGGCGAGAAAAACTGTTTTTT,CASSYRGREKLFF
NA,NA,TRBJ2-2,TRBV28,TGTGCCAGCAGTTTCAGGGATTACACCGGGGAGCTGTTTTTT,CASSFRDYTGELFF
NA,NA,TRBJ1-3,TRBV19,TGTGCCAGTAGTATCCAGGGGAAAACGAGCTCTGGAAACACCATATATTTT,CASSIQGKTSSGNTIYF
NA,NA,TRBJ2-5,TRBV7-9,TGTGCCGAGGGGCCGCGGGGAGAGACCCAGTACTTC,CAEGPRGETQYF
NA,NA,TRBJ1-5,TRBV10-1,TGCGCCAGCAGTGAGTTCGGGAACAATCAGCCCCAGCATTTT,CASSEFGNNQPQHF
TRBD1,NA,TRBJ2-5,TRBV19,TGTGCCAGTAGTATGCGACAGGGGCTTGGGGAGACCCAGTACTTC,CASSMRQGLGETQYF
TRBD2,NA,TRBJ2-1,TRBV29-1,TGCAGCGTTCCACAGCGGGGGGCTTTTTACAATGAGCAGTTCTTC,CSVPQRGAFYNEQFF
TRBD1,NA,TRBJ1-3,TRBV4-3,TGCGCCAGCAGCCAAGGGACAGGAGGAAACACCATATATTTT,CASSQGTGGNTIYF
NA,NA,TRBJ2-3,TRBV4-2,TGTGCCAGCAGCCAAGATCGCGGGGGCACATATGTAGCGCAGTATTTT,CASSQDRGGTYVAQYF
NA,NA,TRBJ2-3,TRBV5-1,TGCGCCAGCAGTCCCCCTAGCACAGATACGCAGTATTTT,CASSPPSTDTQYF
TRBD1,few,TRBJ1-2,TRBV20-1,TGCAGTGGGGACAGGGATGGCTACACCTTC,CSGDRDGYTF
NA,NA,TRBJ1-2,TRBV5-4,TGTGCCAGCAGCTCCGCGACAGTCATGAACTATGGCTACACCTTC,CASSSATVMNYGYTF
TRBD1,NA,TRBJ1-5,TRBV6-1,TGTGCCAGCAGTGCCACAGGGGAGAATCAGCCCCAGCATTTT,CASSATGENQPQHF
NA,NA,TRBJ2-7,TRBV5-4,TGTGCCAGCAGCGCCGCCCAGGGGTCCTACGAGCAGTACTTC,CASSAAQGSYEQYF
NA,NA,TRBJ1-6,TRBV6-4,TGTGCCAGCAGTGACTCGACAAATTCACCCCTCCACTTT,CASSDSTNSPLHF
NA,once,TRBJ1-1,TRBV18,TGTGCCAGCTCACCACCGTGGGGCAAGGGAGCTTTCTTT,CASSPPWGKGAFF
TRBD1,NA,TRBJ2-3,TRBV11-3,TGTGCCAGCAGCCCGGGACAGGGCAACACAGATACGCAGTATTTT,CASSPGQGNTDTQYF
NA,NA,TRBJ2-4,TRBV6-5,TGTGCCAGCAGTTACGGGGAGGGGGACATTCAGTACTTC,CASSYGEGDIQYF